In this sample, the clone carrying this T cell receptor (beta chain) turned up many times. Antigen: not known. These data belong to a study of T-cell reconstitution after alpha-beta-depleted transplantation in children. Findings and limits, study-wide: It was newly produced T cells that mostly accounted for T-cell counts and diversity one year after transplant. High day-60 TCRbeta diversity in some patients came from surviving recipient T cells and thymic progenitors. Several hundred expanded graft clones reportedly supplied alpha-beta T cells about two months after transplant.

Trimming took 0 bases from V and 4 from J, leaving 13 bases between them. This CDR3 is built from 14 residues. Germline lookup yields CDR1 DFQATT and CDR2 SNEGSKA (reference sequence). For TCRbeta, the library was prepared with unique molecular identifiers. TCRdb ran MiXCR on the PCR reads and lists one entry per CDR3 protein. The sample has about 48,000 distinct CDR3 sequences; over 4.5% are singletons. The sequence came from a female patient aged 2 to 10 who had a stem cell transplant for aplastic anemia, so the T cells may come from the graft donor. The sample here was PBMCs, mostly from graft donor cells, taken 60 days after TCRalphabeta/CD19-depleted stem cell transplant. This chain joins TRBV20-1 and TRBJ2-7; maybe TRBD2 (7 bases). The CDR3 nucleotides are TGCAGTGCTAGAGATAGGGGGGGGGCATACGAGCAGTACTTC. Amino acid sequence: CSARDRGGAYEQYF.